This is a list of T cell receptor beta chains from one sample in a study of OX40 agonist ivuxolimab in advanced cancers. Repertoires were generated with immunoSEQ multiplex PCR, while TCRdb's copy carries only in-frame clones and drops some. The sample has fewer than 55,000 clones, roughly 88% seen once. Specimen: CD4+ or CD8+ T cells sorted from blood, collected in a trial of the OX40 agonist ivuxolimab. The receptors derive from an adult with an advanced solid tumor such as melanoma, head and neck, liver or kidney cancer. Each CDR3 is given with its conserved first and last residue. Each record gives: CDR3 length, V gene, J gene, clone size, D gene, CDR3 DNA, CDR3 protein. D genes are given only for firm matches. Expanded clones get a size class; other rows say once, few or many, or leave the size out.

len: 13
v_gene: TRBV30
j_gene: TRBJ2-3
abundance: .
d_gene: .
CDR3nt: TGTGCCTGGAGCATTAGGAGGCTACATGCGCAGTATTTT
CDR3aa: CAWSIRRLHAQYF

len: 16
v_gene: TRBV7-2
j_gene: TRBJ2-7
abundance: .
d_gene: TRBD2
CDR3nt: TGTGCCAGCAGCTTAGAAGTTGGGCTAGCGGGAGCGGAGCAGTACTTC
CDR3aa: CASSLEVGLAGAEQYF

len: 15
v_gene: TRBV4-2
j_gene: TRBJ2-2
abundance: few
d_gene: .
CDR3nt: TGTGCCAGCACCCGAGTCGGGGGGAACACCGGGGAGCTGTTTTTT
CDR3aa: CASTRVGGNTGELFF

len: 11
v_gene: TRBV6-1
j_gene: TRBJ1-4
abundance: .
d_gene: .
CDR3nt: TGTGCCAGCGCCGGGTATGAAAAACTGTTTTTT
CDR3aa: CASAGYEKLFF

len: 14
v_gene: TRBV29-1
j_gene: TRBJ1-2
abundance: few
d_gene: TRBD1
CDR3nt: TGCAGCGTTGAACCCCAGACAGGGAACTATGGCTACACCTTC
CDR3aa: CSVEPQTGNYGYTF

len: 13
v_gene: TRBV9
j_gene: TRBJ2-1
abundance: .
d_gene: .
CDR3nt: TGTGCCAGCAGCGTAGCTTGGGACGATGAGCAGTTCTTC
CDR3aa: CASSVAWDDEQFF

len: 14
v_gene: TRBV19
j_gene: TRBJ2-1
abundance: .
d_gene: TRBD2
CDR3nt: TGTGCCTTGGTATGGGACTACCCTTACAATGAGCAGTTCTTC
CDR3aa: CALVWDYPYNEQFF

len: 16
v_gene: TRBV15
j_gene: TRBJ1-3
abundance: once
d_gene: .
CDR3nt: TGTGCCACCAGCAGGAAGCAGGGGTCTTCGGGAAACACCATATATTTT
CDR3aa: CATSRKQGSSGNTIYF

len: 15
v_gene: TRBV19
j_gene: TRBJ2-7
abundance: medium-sized
d_gene: TRBD2
CDR3nt: TGTGCCAGTAGGGCGCGGGAGGCTTCATCCTACGAGCAGTACTTC
CDR3aa: CASRAREASSYEQYF

len: 14
v_gene: TRBV7-9
j_gene: TRBJ1-2
abundance: few
d_gene: .
CDR3nt: TGTGCCAGCAGCTTATGGGCAGAGCCCTATGGCTACACCTTC
CDR3aa: CASSLWAEPYGYTF

len: 13
v_gene: TRBV2
j_gene: TRBJ2-3
abundance: .
d_gene: .
CDR3nt: TGTGCCAGCCACAGGGATAGCACAGATACGCAGTATTTT
CDR3aa: CASHRDSTDTQYF

len: 14
v_gene: TRBV9
j_gene: TRBJ1-1
abundance: .
d_gene: TRBD1
CDR3nt: TGTGCCAGCAGCGTAATTACAGGGGGCACTGAAGCTTTCTTT
CDR3aa: CASSVITGGTEAFF

len: 10
v_gene: TRBV29-1
j_gene: TRBJ2-7
abundance: .
d_gene: .
CDR3nt: TGCAGCGTCCGTGAGGGGGAGCAGTACTTC
CDR3aa: CSVREGEQYF